This entry describes one T cell receptor (beta chain). This receptor's antigen is unknown. Libraries were prepared through the immunoSEQ multiplex PCR assay. The multiplex PCR relied on a mix of 60 forward primers for TCR Vbeta segments and 13 reverse primers for TCR Jbeta segments. A multiplex PCR assay on genomic DNA amplified the CDR3 region of rearranged TCR beta genes. The amplified TCR beta libraries were sequenced on the Illumina HiSeq System as 87-base-pair reads. The original methods were these. A later analysis counted tens of millions of unique TCR beta chains across the 666 repertoires, and 10 million to 12 million of these chains were shared by at least two donors. A nearest-neighbor algorithm error-corrected the raw reads and collapsed the reads into unique sequences, merging closely related sequences to remove PCR and sequencing errors. V, D and J gene segments were assigned by aligning CDR3 sequences to IMGT reference sequences. For a sequence to be retained, a match of at least six nucleotides to both a V gene segment and a J gene segment was required. A rearrangement counted as productive if the CDR3 had no stop codons and remained in frame with V and J, and every other rearrangement counted as non-productive. Following IMGT convention, CDR3 was defined as the stretch from the second conserved V-encoded cysteine to the conserved J-encoded phenylalanine. The earlier analysis of 450 to 750 of the donors excluded any sequence lacking an unambiguous match to a single V gene segment. In an earlier analysis of a few hundred of the donors, V segments were called functional above 56.7% productive rearrangements and were called segregating when the between-donor standard deviation exceeded 5%. A statistical classification framework was built to diagnose cytomegalovirus status from the catalog of TCR beta chain sequences. In a later analysis, TCR nucleotide sequences were compared against IMGT/GENE-DB human TR gene sequences so that V and J genes could be assigned. Using the TCRdist pipeline, a later analysis assigned CDR3 sequences along with most-parsimonious VDJ recombination scenarios. In a later analysis, every TCR beta chain was defined by the combination of its CDR3 amino acid sequence and its V-gene family, and reads without a unique V-gene family were dropped. In a later analysis, approximately 590 highly shared, low-generation-probability nucleotide sequences were removed to address suspected cross-contamination and a sequencing artifact. A later analysis calculated a clonal expansion index for each public chain from normalized within-repertoire ranks of inferred template counts. In a later analysis, generation probabilities were computed with a VDJ recombination model fitted to out-of-frame rearrangements, and the resulting probabilities were checked against IGoR. In a later analysis, hypergeometric tests were used to score TCR-TCR, TCR-HLA and TCR-CMV co-occurrence, with a repertoire-size bias correction applied to TCR pairs. In a later analysis, false discovery rates were estimated by permuting HLA or CMV assignments 20 times. In a later analysis, co-occurring TCRs were grouped using DBSCAN, with TCRdist sequence similarity added in when clustering inside HLA-allele-positive subsets. Repertoires with fewer than 30,000 or more than 120,000 public chains, plus five repertoires with anomalous nucleotide sharing, were excluded from co-occurrence clustering. Entries here come from immuneACCESS through TCRdb and include only in-frame sequences with V and J called. Some clones fail to appear in such tables; in the studies checked, an unresolved V gene covers under half of the shortfall, and the cause of the remainder is unknown. The V and J calls and the clone size are those of that table, but D and trimming were determined from the DNA. The table for this sample records some 110,000 clones. 6.8% of the sample lies in the top ten.

The cohort was made up of approximately 670 healthy bone marrow donors. At the time of sampling, all cohort members were nominally healthy, though unrecorded immune exposures were likely present. The donor was CMV seropositive and belonged to the group of more than 250 seropositive cohort members. A peripheral blood sample was provided by each donor, and peripheral blood mononuclear cells were used for TCR beta sequencing. Genomic DNA extraction from the blood cell samples was performed with the Qiagen DNeasy Blood Extraction Kit. This sample was taken from a study of cytomegalovirus exposure and HLA in healthy donors (dated by TCRdb to between 2016 and 2019). About the investigation overall: An earlier analysis of some 600 of the donors reported roughly 300 Gb of sequence data and 95 million to 120 million unique TCR beta sequences obtained from about 200 million T cells. Roughly 290 gigabases of sequencing data and 91 million or so unique TCR sequences made up an early release that covered some 640 HLA-typed donors. Of the 300 to 500 genotyped donors, approximately 81% were placed in the genetic ancestry cluster associated with self-reported Caucasian donors. The aim of the study was to test whether cataloging public T cell receptors could identify signatures of past pathogen exposure. Using immunosequencing, the study profiled T cell repertoires from about 650 subjects and related those repertoires to cytomegalovirus serostatus. Besides the first cohort of 550 to 750 subjects, a separate validation cohort made up of 95 to 150 different subjects was used. The study combined high-throughput TCR immunosequencing, statistical association of individual TCRs with disease status, and machine learning to predict cytomegalovirus infection status. A later analysis re-analyzed previously published TCR beta repertoires from 550 to 700 donors and added high-resolution HLA genotyping to study TCR occurrence patterns. Rather than using new phenotypic data, the later analysis identified candidate immune exposures from TCR beta sequences and from how often those sequences occurred across donors. An earlier analysis of approximately 630 of the donors applied high-throughput TCR beta sequencing to assess whether each TCR beta V gene segment acted as functional or pseudogenic. Donor age, sex, ethnicity and CMV serostatus were compiled together with the repertoire data. Genome-wide SNP genotypes for about 65% of the roughly 670 donors were used in a later genetic analysis, which treated that subset as a discovery cohort. All discovery cohort repertoires had been generated using a single sequencing platform. HLA typing covered class I and class II loci at four-digit resolution. The number of typed donors differed by locus: roughly 629-630 for A, B, C, DRB1 and DQB1; some 500 for DQA1; 600 to 610 for DPA1; and about 470 for DPB1. Roughly 5 DR-DQ haplotypes were handled as single units for association and clustering, since linkage in the cohort was strong. Among about 360 genotyped donors of the cohort, an average of approximately 230,000 unique TCR beta nucleotide sequences were sequenced per donor, roughly 20% of them non-productive.

CDR1 and CDR2 (MGHDK, SYGVNS) derive from the germline V gene. The CDR3 runs 16 residues from the cysteine to the phenylalanine. This entry keeps only the CDR3 DNA: 48 bases, framed from base 1. V drops 3 bases and J drops 1 base, leaving 15 bases in between. Here is what the overall study found, with its caveats: In a later analysis, the rate of TCR association differed among HLA loci, with DRB1 alleles having the most associated TCRs and HLA-C alleles having the fewest. A later genetic analysis associated a missense DCLRE1C variant with V-gene and J-gene trimming of TCR beta chains, and an independent cohort replicated the association. In a later analysis, several top co-occurrence clusters were reported to appear linked to parvovirus B19, influenza, CMV and Epstein-Barr virus. HLA typing was unavailable for some donors at each locus, so association tests used only the typed subset. For the cohort, immune exposure information was limited to CMV serostatus. Presence/absence analyses assumed roughly uniform sequencing depth across donors, an assumption that may not hold. Linkage disequilibrium might explain the correlated functional status among segregating V segments, but an unknown experimental factor could not be excluded. While some public TCRs were present in many individuals, most TCR sequences turned up only very rarely across donors. When HLA alleles, especially DR and DQ, strongly co-occurred, attributing TCR associations to individual alleles was difficult. Because counts were too low, approximately 18 rarely observed V segments, including chromosome 9 orphons, were excluded from the earlier analysis of some 590 of the donors. In vitro tests confirmed that three of the cytomegalovirus-associated TCR beta chains recognize cytomegalovirus antigens. In a later analysis, some 17,000 TCR beta sequences were associated with specific HLA alleles at a false discovery rate of 0.05. A further reported finding was that TCR beta sequences accurately predicted the HLA-A and HLA-B alleles for most subjects in the first cohort. Only TCR beta chains were sequenced in this cohort, and the absence of alpha or paired-chain data limited detectable features. The study listed approximately 150 TCR beta chains as associated with cytomegalovirus. In a later analysis, HLA-associated TCR beta chains showed more clonal expansion and lower generation probabilities than non-associated chains that were equally common. In an earlier analysis of approximately 590 of the donors, most TCR beta V segments appeared in productive rearrangements about 87% or about 30% of the time, broadly matching IMGT annotations. The sequencing pipeline was judged likely to have produced a cluster of highly shared sequence variants as a technical artifact. Some IMGT-functional V segments, including TRBV6-2 and TRBV6-3, could not be distinguished by the 87-base-pair reads and were therefore excluded. A later genetic analysis reported fewer N-insertions in productive TCRs among donors in an Asian-associated ancestry cluster than the approximately 700-donor mean. It was suggested by the authors that the approach could potentially be generalized to other disease states and immunological phenotypes. A later analysis found that most CMV-associated TCR beta chains appeared HLA-restricted, with HLA associations seemingly driven largely by CMV exposure. In both the original and validation cohorts, the classifier was reported to diagnose cytomegalovirus status with high specificity and sensitivity.

The source material was PBMCs. The rearranged chain carries TRBV25-1 and TRBJ1-1, and possibly TRBD1, on 6 matching bases. The sequence was obtained from a man in his forties in good health and CMV-seropositive. For the CDR3, the sequence is CASSDLTGDGNTEAFF. The DNA reads as follows: TGTGCCAGCAGTGACCTGACAGGAGATGGGAACACTGAAGCTTTCTTT.